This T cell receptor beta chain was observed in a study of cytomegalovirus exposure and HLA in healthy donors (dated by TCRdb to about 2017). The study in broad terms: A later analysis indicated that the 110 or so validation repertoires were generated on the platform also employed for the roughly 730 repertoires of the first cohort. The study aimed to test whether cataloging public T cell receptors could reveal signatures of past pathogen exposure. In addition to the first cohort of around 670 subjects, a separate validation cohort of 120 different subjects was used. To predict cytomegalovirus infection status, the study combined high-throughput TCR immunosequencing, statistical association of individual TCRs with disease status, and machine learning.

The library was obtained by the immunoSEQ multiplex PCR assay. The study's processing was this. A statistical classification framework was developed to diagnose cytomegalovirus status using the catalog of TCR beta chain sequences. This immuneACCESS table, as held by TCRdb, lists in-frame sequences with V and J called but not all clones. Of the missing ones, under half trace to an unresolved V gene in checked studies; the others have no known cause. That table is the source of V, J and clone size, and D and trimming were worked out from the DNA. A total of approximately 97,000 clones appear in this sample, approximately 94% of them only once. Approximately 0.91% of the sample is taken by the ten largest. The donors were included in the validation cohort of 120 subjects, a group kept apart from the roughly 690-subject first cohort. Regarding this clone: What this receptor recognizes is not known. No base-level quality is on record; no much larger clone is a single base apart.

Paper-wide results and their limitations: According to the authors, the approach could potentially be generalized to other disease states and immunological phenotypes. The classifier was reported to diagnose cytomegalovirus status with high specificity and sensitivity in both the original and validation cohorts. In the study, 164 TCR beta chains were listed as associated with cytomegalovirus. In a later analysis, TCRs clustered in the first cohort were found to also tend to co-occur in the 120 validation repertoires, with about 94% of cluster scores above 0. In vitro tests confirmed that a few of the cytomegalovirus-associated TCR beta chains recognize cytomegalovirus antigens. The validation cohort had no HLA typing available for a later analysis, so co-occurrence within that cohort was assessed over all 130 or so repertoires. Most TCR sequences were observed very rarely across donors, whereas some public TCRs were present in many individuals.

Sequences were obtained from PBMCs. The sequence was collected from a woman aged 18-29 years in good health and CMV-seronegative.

The CDR3 is CASSPRLAGGLVNEQFF. The sequenced DNA: TGTGCCAGCAGCCCGAGACTAGCGGGGGGCCTGGTTAATGAGCAGTTCTTC. The V gene is TRBV11-3 and the J gene is TRBJ2-1; 13 of the junction bases match TRBD2. CDR1 and CDR2 (SGHNT, YENEEA) derive from the germline V gene. The CDR3 contains 17 residues, cysteine and phenylalanine counted. The DNA shown is the 51-base CDR3, in frame from base 1. Compared with germline, V lacks 5 bases and J lacks 7 bases; bases without a gene match: 11.